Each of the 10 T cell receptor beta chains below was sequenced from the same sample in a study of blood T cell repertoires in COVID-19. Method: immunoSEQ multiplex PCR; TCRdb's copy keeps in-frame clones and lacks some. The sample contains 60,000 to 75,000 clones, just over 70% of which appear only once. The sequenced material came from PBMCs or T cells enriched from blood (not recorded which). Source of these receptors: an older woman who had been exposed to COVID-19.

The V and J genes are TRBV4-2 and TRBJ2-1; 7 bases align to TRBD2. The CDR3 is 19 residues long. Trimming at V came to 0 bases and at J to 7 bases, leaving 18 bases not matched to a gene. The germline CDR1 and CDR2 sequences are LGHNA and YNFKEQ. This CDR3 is CASSQDPISGGLKPNEQFF. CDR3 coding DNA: TGTGCCAGCAGCCAAGACCCCATATCGGGAGGCTTAAAACCGAATGAGCAGTTCTTC.

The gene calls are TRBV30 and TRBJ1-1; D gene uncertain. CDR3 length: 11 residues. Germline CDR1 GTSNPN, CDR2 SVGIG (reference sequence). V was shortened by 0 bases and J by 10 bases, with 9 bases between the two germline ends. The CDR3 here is CAWSVGARAFF. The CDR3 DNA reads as TGTGCCTGGAGTGTTGGAGCGAGAGCTTTCTTT.

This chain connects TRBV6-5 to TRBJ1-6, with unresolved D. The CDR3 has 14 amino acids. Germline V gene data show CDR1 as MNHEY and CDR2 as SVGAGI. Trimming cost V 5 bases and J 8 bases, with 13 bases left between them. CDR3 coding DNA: TGTGCCAGCAGTCCTCCGGGGAGTGATTCACCCCTCCACTTT. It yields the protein CASSPPGSDSPLHF.

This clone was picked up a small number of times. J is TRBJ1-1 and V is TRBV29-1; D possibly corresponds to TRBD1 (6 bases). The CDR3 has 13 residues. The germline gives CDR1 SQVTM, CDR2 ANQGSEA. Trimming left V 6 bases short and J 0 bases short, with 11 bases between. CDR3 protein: CSVNREMNTEAFF. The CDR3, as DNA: TGCAGCGTGAACAGGGAGATGAACACTGAAGCTTTCTTT.

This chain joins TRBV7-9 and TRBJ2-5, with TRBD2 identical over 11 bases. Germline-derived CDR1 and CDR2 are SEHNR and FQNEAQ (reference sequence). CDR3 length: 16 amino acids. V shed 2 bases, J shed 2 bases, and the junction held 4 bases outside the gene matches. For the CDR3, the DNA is TGTGCCAGCAGCTTACTAGCGGGAGGTCCTCAAGAGACCCAGTACTTC. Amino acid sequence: CASSLLAGGPQETQYF.

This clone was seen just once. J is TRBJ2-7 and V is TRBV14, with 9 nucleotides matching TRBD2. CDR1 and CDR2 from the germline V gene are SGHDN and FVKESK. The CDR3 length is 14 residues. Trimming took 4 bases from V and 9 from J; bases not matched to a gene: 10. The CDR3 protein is CASSPLAGDSRQYF. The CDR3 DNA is TGTGCCAGCAGCCCCTTAGCGGGAGATTCGAGGCAGTACTTC.

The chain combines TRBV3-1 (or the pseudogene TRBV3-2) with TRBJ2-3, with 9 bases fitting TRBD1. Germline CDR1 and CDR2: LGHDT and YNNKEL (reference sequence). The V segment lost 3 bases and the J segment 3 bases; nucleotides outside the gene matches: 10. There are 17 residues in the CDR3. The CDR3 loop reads CASSHWGGQGNTDTQYF. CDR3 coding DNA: TGTGCCAGCAGCCACTGGGGGGGACAGGGCAATACAGATACGCAGTATTTT.

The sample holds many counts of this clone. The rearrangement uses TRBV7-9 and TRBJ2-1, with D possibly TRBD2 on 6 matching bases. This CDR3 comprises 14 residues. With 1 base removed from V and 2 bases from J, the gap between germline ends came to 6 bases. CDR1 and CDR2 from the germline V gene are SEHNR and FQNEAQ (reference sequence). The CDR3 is CASSLVAAYNEQFF. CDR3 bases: TGTGCCAGCAGCTTAGTAGCGGCCTACAATGAGCAGTTCTTC. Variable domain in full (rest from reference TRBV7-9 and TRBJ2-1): DTGVSQNPRHKITKRGQNVTFRCDPISEHNRLYWYRQTLGQGPEFLTYFQNEAQLEKSRLLSDRFSAERPKGSFSTLEIQRTEQGDSAMYLCASSLVAAYNEQFFGPGTRLTVL.

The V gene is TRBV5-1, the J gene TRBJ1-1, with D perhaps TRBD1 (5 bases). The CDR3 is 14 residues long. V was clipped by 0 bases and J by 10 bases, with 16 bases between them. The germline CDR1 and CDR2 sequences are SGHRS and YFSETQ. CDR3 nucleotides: TGCGCCAGCAGCTTGGAGGGGCCCCGGGAGGGAGCTTTCTTT. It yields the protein CASSLEGPREGAFF.

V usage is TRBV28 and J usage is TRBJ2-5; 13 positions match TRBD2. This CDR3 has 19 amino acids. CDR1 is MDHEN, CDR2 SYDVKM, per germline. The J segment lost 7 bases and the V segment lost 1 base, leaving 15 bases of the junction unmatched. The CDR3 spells CASSLLLAGGPEISRTQYF. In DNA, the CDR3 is TGTGCCAGCAGTTTATTACTAGCGGGGGGGCCGGAAATTTCTCGGACCCAGTACTTC.